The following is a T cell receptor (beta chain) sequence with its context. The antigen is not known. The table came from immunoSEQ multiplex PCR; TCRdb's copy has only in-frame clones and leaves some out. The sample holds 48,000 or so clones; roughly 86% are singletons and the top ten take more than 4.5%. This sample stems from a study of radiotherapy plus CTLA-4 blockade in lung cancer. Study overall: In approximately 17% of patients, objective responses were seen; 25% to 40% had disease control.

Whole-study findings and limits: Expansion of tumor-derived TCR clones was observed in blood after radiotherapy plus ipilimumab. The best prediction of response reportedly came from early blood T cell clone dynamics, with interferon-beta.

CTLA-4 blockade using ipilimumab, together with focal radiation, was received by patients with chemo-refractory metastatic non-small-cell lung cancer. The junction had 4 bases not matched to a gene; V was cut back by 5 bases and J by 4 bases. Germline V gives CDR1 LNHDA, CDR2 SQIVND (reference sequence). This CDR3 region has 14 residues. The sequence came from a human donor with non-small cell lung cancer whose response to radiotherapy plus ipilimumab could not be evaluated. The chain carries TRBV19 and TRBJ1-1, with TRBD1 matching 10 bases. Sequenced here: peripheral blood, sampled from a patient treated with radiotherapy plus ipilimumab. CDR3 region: CASSAGQGGTEAFF. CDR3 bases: TGTGCCAGTAGTGCCGGACAGGGGGGCACTGAAGCTTTCTTT. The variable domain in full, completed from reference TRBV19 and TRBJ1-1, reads DGGITQSPKYLFRKEGQNVTLSCEQNLNHDAMYWYRQDPGQGLRLIYYSQIVNDFQKGDIAEGYSVSREKKESFPLTVTSAQKNPTAFYLCASSAGQGGTEAFFGQGTRLTVV.